This is a list of T cell receptor beta chains from one sample in a study of T cells in Graves' hyperthyroidism and ophthalmopathy. TCRdb re-called the multiplex PCR reads with MiXCR, one entry per CDR3 protein. The sample consists of about 400,000 distinct CDR3 sequences, roughly an eighth of them appearing once. The sequencing sample was made of blood. The source of these receptors is a woman aged 18-29 years with Graves' hyperthyroidism. CDR3s include the opening cysteine and the closing phenylalanine or tryptophan.

J	V	CDR3
TRBJ2-5	TRBV27	CASSSATGATYQETQYF
TRBJ2-1	TRBV11-2	CASSSLASGNYNEQFF
TRBJ2-3	TRBV5-1	CASRPGTSGISTDTQYF
TRBJ1-2	TRBV20-1	CSARDGGRHSGYTF
TRBJ2-6	TRBV30	CAWGSGANVLTF
TRBJ1-3	TRBV11-2	CASSLRETRGTIYF
TRBJ2-1	TRBV9	CASSARSTASYNEQFF
TRBJ1-6	TRBV18	CASSLGRTRSNSPLHF
TRBJ1-1	TRBV30	CAWNVRMDTEAFF
TRBJ2-7	TRBV3-1	CASSLNGLARSSYEQYF
TRBJ2-5	TRBV7-9	CASSEGLAGETQYF
TRBJ1-1	TRBV3-1	CASSQGQLNTEAFF
TRBJ2-7	TRBV6-2/TRBV6-3	CASSYPSSGQYF
TRBJ1-6	TRBV7-2	CASSLNPGDNSPLHF
.	TRBV12-3/TRBV12-4	CASSLFGAVTDTQHF
TRBJ1-1	TRBV5-6	CASSLAGELKSEAFF
TRBJ1-4	TRBV6-9	CASSYTAPTNEKLFF
TRBJ1-2	TRBV10-3	CAISESTGSVYGYTF
TRBJ2-7	TRBV5-1	CASRKDPDPYEQYF
TRBJ1-3	TRBV6-1	CASSESPGNTIYF
TRBJ1-6	TRBV28	CASSPWGGPNSPLHF
TRBJ1-5	TRBV12-3/TRBV12-4	CASSLRSGGNQPQHF
TRBJ1-2	TRBV6-2/TRBV6-3	CASSRTGGHGYTF
TRBJ1-1	TRBV19	CASSIVNLNTEAFF
TRBJ2-1	TRBV9	CASSGTSLHEQFF
TRBJ1-3	TRBV20-1	CSARGPGQGGNTIYF
TRBJ1-2	TRBV29-1	CSVAPGYTF
TRBJ2-1	TRBV7-3	CASSLGPIYNEQFF
TRBJ2-3	TRBV19	CASSTRSDTDTQYF
TRBJ2-1	TRBV12-5	CASGLEGLADEQFF
TRBJ2-1	TRBV27	CASTPQRTSADNEQFF
TRBJ2-1	TRBV18	CASSPRGGLLYNEQFF
TRBJ2-1	TRBV11-2	CASSLRSGEYNEQFF
TRBJ2-1	TRBV3-1	CASSQDSPAQGMNEQFF
TRBJ2-5	TRBV12-3/TRBV12-4	CASERQGSQETQYF
TRBJ2-7	TRBV2	CASSELSGTAYEQYF